This TCR beta chain was sequenced for a study of STAT3 mutations in large granular lymphocyte leukemia. Looking at the study overall: Immunosuppressive therapy was given to more than half of T-LGLL patients.

Clones were sequenced by immunoSEQ multiplex PCR, and TCRdb holds only the in-frame ones, with some missing. The table records over 10,000 clones, about three quarters of them present only once. A single count supports this clone. Its antigen is unknown. Study results and caveats: After therapy, about 35% of the 18 patients switched clonotypes, all new clones STAT3 wild type. Every T-cell large granular lymphocyte leukemia patient had at least one immunodominant TCR beta clonotype.

Between the trimmed V and J ends, which lost 1 base and 0 bases, there was a span of 5 bases. There are 14 residues in the CDR3. Germline CDR1 LGHNA, CDR2 YNFKEQ. The receptor was isolated from a man in his 60s with T-cell large granular lymphocyte leukemia. Some clones in this sample may be carry-over from other donors' samples. Material for sequencing was peripheral blood mononuclear cells. This chain uses TRBV4-2 with TRBJ2-3; D possibly corresponds to TRBD2 (5 bases). In DNA form, the CDR3 reads TGTGCCAGCAGCCAAGCTAGCAGCACAGATACGCAGTATTTT. Protein: CASSQASSTDTQYF.